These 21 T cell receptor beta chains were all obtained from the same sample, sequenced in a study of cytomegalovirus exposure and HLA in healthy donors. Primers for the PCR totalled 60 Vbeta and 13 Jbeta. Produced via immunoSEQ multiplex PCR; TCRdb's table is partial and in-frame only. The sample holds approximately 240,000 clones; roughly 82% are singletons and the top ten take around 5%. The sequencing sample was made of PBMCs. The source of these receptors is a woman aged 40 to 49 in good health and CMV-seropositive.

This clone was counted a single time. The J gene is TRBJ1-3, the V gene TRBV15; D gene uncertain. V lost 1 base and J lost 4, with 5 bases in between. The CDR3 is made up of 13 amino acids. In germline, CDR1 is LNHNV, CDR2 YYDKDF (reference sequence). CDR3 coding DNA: TGTGCCACCAGCAGAGGCTACGGAAACACCATATATTTT. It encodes CATSRGYGNTIYF.

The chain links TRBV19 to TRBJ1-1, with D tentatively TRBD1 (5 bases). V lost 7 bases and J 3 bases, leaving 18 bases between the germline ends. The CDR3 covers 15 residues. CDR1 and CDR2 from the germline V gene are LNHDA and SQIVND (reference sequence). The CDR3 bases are TGTGCCAGTATTGATGGGGGGAGAGGGGACACTGAAGCTTTCTTT. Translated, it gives CASIDGGRGDTEAFF.

The CDR3 is CASSLDRGQGGYTF. The CDR3 DNA reads TGTGCCAGCAGTTTGGACAGGGGGCAGGGTGGCTACACCTTC. V gene TRBV6-5 combines with J gene TRBJ1-2, with TRBD1 matching 11 bases. With V trimmed by 4 bases and J by 7 bases, 5 bases remained unmatched. CDR3 size: 14 residues. CDR1 and CDR2 (germline): MNHEY, SVGAGI.

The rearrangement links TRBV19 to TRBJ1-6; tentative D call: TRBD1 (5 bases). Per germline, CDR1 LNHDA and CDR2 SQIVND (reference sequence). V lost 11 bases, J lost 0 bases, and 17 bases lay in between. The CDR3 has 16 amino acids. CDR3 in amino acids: CAHRGGASSYNSPLHF. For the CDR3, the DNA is TGTGCCCATCGGGGAGGGGCCAGCTCCTATAATTCACCCCTCCACTTT.

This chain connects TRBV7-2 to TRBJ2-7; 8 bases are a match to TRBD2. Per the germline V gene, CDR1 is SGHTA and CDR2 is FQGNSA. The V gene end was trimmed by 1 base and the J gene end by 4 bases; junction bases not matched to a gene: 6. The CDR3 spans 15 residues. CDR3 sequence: CASSLDPAGEYEQYF. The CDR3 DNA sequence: TGTGCCAGCAGCTTAGATCCAGCGGGAGAGTACGAGCAGTACTTC.

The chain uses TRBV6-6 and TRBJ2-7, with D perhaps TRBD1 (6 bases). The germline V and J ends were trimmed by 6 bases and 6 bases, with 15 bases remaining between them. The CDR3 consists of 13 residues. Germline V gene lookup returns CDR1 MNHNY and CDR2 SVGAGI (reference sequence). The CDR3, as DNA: TGTGCCAGCAGGCGGCAGGGGTATGTCGAGCAGTACTTC. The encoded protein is CASRRQGYVEQYF.

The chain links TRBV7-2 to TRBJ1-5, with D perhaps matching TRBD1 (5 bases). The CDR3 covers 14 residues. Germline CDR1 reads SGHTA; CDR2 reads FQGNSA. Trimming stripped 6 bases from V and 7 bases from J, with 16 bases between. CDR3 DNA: TGTGCCAGCAGTCAAATAGGGGTTCCACAGCCCCAGCATTTT. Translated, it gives CASSQIGVPQPQHF.

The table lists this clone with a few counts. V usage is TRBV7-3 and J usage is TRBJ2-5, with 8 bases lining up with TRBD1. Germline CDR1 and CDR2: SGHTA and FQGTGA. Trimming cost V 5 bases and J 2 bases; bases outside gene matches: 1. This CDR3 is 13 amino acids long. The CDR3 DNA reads TGTGCCAGCAGCCGGGACAGGCAAGAGACCCAGTACTTC. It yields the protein CASSRDRQETQYF.

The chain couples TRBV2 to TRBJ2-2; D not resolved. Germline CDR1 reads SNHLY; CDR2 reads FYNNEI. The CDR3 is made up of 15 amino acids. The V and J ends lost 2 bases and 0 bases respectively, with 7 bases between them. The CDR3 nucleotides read TGTGCCAGCAGTGAACGCAGATCGAACACCGGGGAGCTGTTTTTT. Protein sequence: CASSERRSNTGELFF.

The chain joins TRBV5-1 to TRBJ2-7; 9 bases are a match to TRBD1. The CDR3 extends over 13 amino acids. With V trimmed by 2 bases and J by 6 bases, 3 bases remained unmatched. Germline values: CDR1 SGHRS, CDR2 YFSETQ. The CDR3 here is CASSFGTGREQYF. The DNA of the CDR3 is TGCGCCAGCAGCTTCGGGACAGGGCGCGAGCAGTACTTC.

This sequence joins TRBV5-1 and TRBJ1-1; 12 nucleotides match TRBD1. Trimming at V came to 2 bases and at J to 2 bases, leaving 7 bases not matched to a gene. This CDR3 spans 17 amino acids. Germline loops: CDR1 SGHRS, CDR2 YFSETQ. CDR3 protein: CASSFRDRGLFNTEAFF. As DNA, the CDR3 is TGCGCCAGCAGCTTCCGGGACAGGGGGCTCTTCAACACTGAAGCTTTCTTT. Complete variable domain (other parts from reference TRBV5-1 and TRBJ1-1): KAGVTQTPRYLIKTRGQQVTLSCSPISGHRSVSWYQQTPGQGLQFLFEYFSETQRNKGNFPGRFSGRQFSNSRSEMNVSTLELGDSALYLCASSFRDRGLFNTEAFFGQGTRLTVV.

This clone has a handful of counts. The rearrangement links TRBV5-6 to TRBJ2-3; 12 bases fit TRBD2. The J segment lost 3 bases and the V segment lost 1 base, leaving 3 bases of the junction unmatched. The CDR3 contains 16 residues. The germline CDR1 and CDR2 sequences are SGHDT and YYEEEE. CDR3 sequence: CASSLRTSGNTDTQYF. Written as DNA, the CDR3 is TGTGCCAGCAGCTTGAGGACTAGCGGGAATACAGATACGCAGTATTTT.

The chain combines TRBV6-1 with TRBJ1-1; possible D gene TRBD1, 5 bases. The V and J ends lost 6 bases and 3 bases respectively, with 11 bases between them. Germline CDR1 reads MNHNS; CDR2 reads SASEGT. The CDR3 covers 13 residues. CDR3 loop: CASRLDRDTEAFF. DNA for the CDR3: TGTGCCAGCAGATTAGACAGAGACACTGAAGCTTTCTTT.

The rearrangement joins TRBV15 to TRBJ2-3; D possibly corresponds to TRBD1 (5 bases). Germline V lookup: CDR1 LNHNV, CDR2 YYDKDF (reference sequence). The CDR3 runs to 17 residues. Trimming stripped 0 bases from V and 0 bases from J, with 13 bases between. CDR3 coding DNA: TGTGCCACCAGCAGAGACTACGACAGTTCTAGCACAGATACGCAGTATTTT. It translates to CATSRDYDSSSTDTQYF.

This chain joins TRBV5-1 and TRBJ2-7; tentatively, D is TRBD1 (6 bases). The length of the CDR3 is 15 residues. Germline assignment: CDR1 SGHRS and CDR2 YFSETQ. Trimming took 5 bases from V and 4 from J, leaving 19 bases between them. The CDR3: CASRLRGGVEYEQYF. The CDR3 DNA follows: TGCGCCAGCAGACTTCGAGGGGGAGTAGAGTACGAGCAGTACTTC.

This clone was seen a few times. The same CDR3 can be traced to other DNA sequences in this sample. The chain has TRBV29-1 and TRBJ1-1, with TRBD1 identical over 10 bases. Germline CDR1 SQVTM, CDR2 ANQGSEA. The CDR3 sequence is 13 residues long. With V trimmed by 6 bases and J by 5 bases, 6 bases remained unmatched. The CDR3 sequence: CSVRTGGETEAFF. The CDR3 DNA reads TGCAGCGTGAGGACAGGGGGTGAGACTGAAGCTTTCTTT.

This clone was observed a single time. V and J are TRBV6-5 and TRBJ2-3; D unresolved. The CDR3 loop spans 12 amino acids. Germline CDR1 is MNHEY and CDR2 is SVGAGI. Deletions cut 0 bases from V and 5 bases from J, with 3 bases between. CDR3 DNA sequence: TGTGCCAGCAGTTACTCCGGAGATACGCAGTATTTT. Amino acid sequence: CASSYSGDTQYF.

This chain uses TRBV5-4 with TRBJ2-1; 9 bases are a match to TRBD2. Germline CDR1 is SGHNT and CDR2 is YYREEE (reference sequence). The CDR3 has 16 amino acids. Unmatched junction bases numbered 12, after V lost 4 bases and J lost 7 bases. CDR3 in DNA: TGTGCCAGCAGCCAAGATGCTCTAGCGGGATATAATGAGCAGTTCTTC. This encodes CASSQDALAGYNEQFF. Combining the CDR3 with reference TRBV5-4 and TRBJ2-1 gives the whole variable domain ETGVTQSPTHLIKTRGQQVTLRCSSQSGHNTVSWYQQALGQGPQFIFQYYREEENGRGNFPPRFSGLQFPNYSSELNVNALELDDSALYLCASSQDALAGYNEQFFGPGTRLTVL.

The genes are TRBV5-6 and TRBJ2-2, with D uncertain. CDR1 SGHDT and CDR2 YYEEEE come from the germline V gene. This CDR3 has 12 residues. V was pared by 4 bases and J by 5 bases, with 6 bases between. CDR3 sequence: CASSLSTGELFF. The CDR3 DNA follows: TGTGCCAGCAGCCTATCTACCGGGGAGCTGTTTTTT.

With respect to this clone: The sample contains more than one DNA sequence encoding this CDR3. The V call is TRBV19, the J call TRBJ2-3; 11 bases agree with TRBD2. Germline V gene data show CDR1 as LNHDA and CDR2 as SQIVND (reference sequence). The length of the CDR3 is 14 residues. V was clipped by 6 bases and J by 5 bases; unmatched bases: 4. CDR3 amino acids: CASRGLAGGDTQYF. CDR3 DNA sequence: TGTGCCAGTAGGGGGCTAGCGGGAGGAGATACGCAGTATTTT.

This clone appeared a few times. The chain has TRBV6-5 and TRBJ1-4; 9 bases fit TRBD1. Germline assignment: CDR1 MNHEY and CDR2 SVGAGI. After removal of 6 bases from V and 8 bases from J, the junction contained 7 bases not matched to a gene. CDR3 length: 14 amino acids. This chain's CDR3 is CASRPGTGREKLFF. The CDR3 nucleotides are TGTGCCAGCAGACCCGGGACAGGGAGAGAAAAACTGTTTTTT.